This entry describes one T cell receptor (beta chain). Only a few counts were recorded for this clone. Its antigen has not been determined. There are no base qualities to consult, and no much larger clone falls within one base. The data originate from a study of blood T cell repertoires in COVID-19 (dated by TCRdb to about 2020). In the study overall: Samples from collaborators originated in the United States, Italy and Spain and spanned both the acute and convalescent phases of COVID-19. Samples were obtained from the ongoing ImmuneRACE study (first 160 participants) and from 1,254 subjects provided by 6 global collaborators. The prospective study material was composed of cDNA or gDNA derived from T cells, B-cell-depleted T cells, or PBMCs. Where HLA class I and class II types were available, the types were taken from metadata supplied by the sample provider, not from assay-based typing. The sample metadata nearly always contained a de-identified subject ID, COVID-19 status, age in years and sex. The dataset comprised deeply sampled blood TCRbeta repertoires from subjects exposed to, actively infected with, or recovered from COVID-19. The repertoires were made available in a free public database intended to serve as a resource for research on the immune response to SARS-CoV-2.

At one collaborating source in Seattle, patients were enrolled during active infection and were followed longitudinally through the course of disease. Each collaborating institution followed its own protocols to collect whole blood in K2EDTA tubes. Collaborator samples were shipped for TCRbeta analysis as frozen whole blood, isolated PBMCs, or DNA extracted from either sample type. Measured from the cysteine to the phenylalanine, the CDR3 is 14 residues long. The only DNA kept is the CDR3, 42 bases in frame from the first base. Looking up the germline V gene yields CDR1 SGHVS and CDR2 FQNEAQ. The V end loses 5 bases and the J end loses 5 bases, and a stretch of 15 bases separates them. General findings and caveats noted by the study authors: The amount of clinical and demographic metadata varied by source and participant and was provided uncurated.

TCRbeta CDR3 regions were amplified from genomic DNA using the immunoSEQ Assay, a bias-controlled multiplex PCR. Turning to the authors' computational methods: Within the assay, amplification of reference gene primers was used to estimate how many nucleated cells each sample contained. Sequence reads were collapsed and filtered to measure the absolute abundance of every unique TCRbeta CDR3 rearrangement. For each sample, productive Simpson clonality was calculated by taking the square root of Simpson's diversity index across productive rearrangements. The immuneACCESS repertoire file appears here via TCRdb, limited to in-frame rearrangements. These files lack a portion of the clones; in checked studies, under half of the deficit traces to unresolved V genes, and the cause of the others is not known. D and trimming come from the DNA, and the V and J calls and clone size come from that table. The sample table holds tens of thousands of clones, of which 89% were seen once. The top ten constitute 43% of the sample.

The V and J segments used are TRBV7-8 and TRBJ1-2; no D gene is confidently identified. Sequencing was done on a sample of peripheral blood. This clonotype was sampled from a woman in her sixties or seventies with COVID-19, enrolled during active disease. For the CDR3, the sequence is CASSPAERAYGYTF. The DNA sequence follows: TGTGCCAGCAGCCCCGCCGAGCGCGCATATGGCTACACCTTC. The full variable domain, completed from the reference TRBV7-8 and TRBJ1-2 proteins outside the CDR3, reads GAGVSQSPRYKVAKRGQDVALRCDPISGHVSLFWYQQALGQGPEFLTYFQNEAQLDKSGLPSDRFFAERPEGSVSTLKIQRTQQEDSAVYLCASSPAERAYGYTFGSGTRLTVV.